This T cell receptor (beta chain) was identified in a study of tumor-infiltrating lymphocytes in primary liver carcinoma. Findings of the study overall: Tumors reached a significantly greater top-250-clone fraction than blood did (p = 0.039).

Researchers generated TCR beta cDNA from about 500 ng of total RNA, relying on a constant-region primer. Investigators got TCR beta libraries out of three nested multiplex PCR rounds, done with slightly modified ARM-PCR. The first two PCR rounds used TRBV1-TRBV30 primers with a Cbeta primer, 10 cycles each. TCRdb re-derived calls from the multiplex PCR reads in MiXCR, one entry per CDR3 protein. The sample lists about 310,000 distinct CDR3 sequences; 60% to 80% were seen once. This clonotype has more than one count but fewer than ten. The antigen remains unidentified. CDR3 size: 16 residues. Trimming removed 6 bases from V and 5 bases from J, with 20 bases in between. Unsorted whole blood supplied the blood RNA, and germline DNA was isolated too.

Sequenced material: peripheral blood. The receptor comes from a man aged 40-55 years with primary liver carcinoma and hepatitis B virus infection. The gene calls are TRBV12-3 or TRBV12-4 and TRBJ1-5; a possible D gene is TRBD1 (6 bases). The CDR3 protein is CASSSGNRDLYQPQHF. CDR3 DNA: TGTGCCAGCAGCTCGGGAAACAGGGATCTCTATCAGCCCCAGCATTTT.